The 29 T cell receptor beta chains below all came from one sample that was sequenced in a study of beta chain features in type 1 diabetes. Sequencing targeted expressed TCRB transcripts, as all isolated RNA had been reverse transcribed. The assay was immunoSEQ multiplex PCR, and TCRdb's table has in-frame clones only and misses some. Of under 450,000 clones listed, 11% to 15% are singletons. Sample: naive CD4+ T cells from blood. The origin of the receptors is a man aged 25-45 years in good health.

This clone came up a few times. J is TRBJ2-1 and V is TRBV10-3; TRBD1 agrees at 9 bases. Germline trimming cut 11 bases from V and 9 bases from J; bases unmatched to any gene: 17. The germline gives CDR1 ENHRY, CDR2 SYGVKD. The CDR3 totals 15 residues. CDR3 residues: CASVPGQGHWGEQFF. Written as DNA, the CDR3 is TGTGCCTCGGTTCCGGGACAGGGACATTGGGGTGAGCAGTTCTTC.

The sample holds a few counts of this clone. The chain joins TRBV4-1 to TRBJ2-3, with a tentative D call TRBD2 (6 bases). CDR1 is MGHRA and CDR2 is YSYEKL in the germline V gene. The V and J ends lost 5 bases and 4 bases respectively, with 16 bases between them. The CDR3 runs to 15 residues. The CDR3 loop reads CASSSGRGRPDTQYF. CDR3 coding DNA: TGCGCCAGCAGCTCGGGGCGTGGGAGGCCAGATACGCAGTATTTT.

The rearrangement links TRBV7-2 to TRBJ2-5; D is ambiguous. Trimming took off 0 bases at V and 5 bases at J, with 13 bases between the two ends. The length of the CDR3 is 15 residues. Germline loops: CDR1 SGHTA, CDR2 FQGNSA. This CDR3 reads CASSLAPGLVETQYF. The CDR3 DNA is TGTGCCAGCAGCTTAGCTCCTGGGCTAGTTGAGACCCAGTACTTC.

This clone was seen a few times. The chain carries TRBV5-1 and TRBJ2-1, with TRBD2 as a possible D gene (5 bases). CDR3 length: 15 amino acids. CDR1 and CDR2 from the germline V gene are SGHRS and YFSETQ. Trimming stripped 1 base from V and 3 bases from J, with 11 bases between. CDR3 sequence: CASSLTPADYNEQFF. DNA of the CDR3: TGCGCCAGCAGCTTGACCCCAGCGGACTACAATGAGCAGTTCTTC. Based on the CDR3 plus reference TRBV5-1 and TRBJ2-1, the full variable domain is KAGVTQTPRYLIKTRGQQVTLSCSPISGHRSVSWYQQTPGQGLQFLFEYFSETQRNKGNFPGRFSGRQFSNSRSEMNVSTLELGDSALYLCASSLTPADYNEQFFGPGTRLTVL.

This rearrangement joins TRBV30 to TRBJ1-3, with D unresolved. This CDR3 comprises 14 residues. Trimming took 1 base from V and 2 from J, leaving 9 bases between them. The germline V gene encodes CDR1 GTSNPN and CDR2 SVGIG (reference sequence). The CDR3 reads CAWSAVLPGNTIYF. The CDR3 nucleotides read TGTGCCTGGAGTGCGGTTCTGCCTGGAAACACCATATATTTT.

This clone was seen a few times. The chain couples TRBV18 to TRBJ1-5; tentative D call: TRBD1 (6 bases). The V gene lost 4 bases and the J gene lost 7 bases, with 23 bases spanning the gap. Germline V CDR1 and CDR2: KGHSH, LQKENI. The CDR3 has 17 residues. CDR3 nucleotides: TGTGCCAGCTCACGCTTACCTTCAACAGGGCCGGGGCAGCCCCAGCATTTT. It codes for CASSRLPSTGPGQPQHF.

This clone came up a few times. CDR3 nucleotides: TGTGCCAGCAGCTCCGGACAGCTAAATCAGCCCCAGCATTTT. It translates to CASSSGQLNQPQHF. The chain has TRBV7-9 and TRBJ1-5; D might be TRBD1 (6 bases). V lost 4 bases and J lost 4, with 11 bases in between. CDR1 SEHNR and CDR2 FQNEAQ come from the germline V gene (reference sequence). The CDR3 is 14 residues long.

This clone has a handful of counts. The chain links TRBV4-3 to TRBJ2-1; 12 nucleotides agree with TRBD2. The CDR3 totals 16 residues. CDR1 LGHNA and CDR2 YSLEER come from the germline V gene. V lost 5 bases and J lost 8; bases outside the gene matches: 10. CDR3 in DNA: TGCGCCAGCAGCACCCGGACTAGCGGGATGGGCGATGAGCAGTTCTTC. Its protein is CASSTRTSGMGDEQFF.

This CDR3 is CASSYSTGPSYEQYF. The CDR3 bases are TGTGCCAGCAGCTACTCGACAGGGCCCTCCTACGAGCAGTACTTC. V usage is TRBV11-3 and J usage is TRBJ2-7, with 7 bases matching TRBD1. The CDR3 covers 15 residues. Unmatched junction bases numbered 6, after V lost 4 bases and J lost 0 bases. Per germline, CDR1 SGHNT and CDR2 YENEEA.

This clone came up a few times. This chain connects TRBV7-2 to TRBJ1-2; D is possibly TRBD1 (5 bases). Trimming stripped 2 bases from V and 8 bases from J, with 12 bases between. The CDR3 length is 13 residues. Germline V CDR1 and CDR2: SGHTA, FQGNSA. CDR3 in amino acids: CASSLTQDAGYTF. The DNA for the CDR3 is TGTGCCAGCAGCTTAACACAGGACGCAGGCTACACCTTC.

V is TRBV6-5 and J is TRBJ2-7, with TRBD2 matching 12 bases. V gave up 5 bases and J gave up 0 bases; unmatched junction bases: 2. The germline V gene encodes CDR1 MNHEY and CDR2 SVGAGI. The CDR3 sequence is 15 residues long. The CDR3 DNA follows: TGTGCCAGCAGTAAACTAGCGGGAGGCTCCTACGAGCAGTACGTC. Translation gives CASSKLAGGSYEQYV.

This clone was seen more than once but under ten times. The CDR3 loop reads CASSVGGVHETQYF. In nucleotides, the CDR3 is TGTGCCAGCAGCGTAGGGGGTGTCCACGAGACCCAGTACTTC. J is TRBJ2-5 and V is TRBV9; no clear D gene. Between the trimmed V and J ends, which lost 0 bases and 5 bases, there was a span of 11 bases. This CDR3 has 14 amino acids. Germline assignment: CDR1 SGDLS and CDR2 YYNGEE.

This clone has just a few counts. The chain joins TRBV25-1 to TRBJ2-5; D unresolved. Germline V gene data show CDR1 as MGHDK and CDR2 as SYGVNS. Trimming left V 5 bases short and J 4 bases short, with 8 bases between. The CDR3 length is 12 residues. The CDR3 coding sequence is TGTGCCAGCAGTTTAGGTTCAGAGACCCAGTACTTC. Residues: CASSLGSETQYF.

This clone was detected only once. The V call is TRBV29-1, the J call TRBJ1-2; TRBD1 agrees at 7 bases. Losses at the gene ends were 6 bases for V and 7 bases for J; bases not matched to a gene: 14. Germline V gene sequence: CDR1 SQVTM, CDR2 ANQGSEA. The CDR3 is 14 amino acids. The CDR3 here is CSVTGSGAYSGYTF. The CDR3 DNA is TGCAGCGTGACAGGGAGCGGGGCCTACTCTGGCTACACCTTC.

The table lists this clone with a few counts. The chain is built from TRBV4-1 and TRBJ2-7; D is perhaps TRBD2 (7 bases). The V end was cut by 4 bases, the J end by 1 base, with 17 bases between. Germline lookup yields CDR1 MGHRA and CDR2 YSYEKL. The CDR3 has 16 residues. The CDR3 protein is CASSRAQGGLSYEQYV. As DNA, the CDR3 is TGCGCCAGCAGCCGCGCTCAAGGGGGACTATCCTACGAGCAGTACGTC.

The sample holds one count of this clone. CDR3 nucleotides: TGCAGCGTTGAGAGAGGACAGGGAAGGAACTATGGCTACACCTTC. Its protein is CSVERGQGRNYGYTF. The chain couples TRBV29-1 to TRBJ1-2; 8 nucleotides align to TRBD1. Germline values: CDR1 SQVTM, CDR2 ANQGSEA. The CDR3 contains 15 residues. The junction had 8 bases not matched to a gene; V was cut back by 3 bases and J by 2 bases.

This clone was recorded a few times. The CDR3 DNA sequence: TGCGCCAGCAGACCCGGACTAGCGGGGCGCACAGATACGCAGTATTTT. Translated, it gives CASRPGLAGRTDTQYF. The chain carries TRBV5-1 and TRBJ2-3; 12 nucleotides agree with TRBD2. Germline V gene sequence: CDR1 SGHRS, CDR2 YFSETQ. This CDR3 spans 16 amino acids. The junction had 5 bases not matched to a gene; V was cut back by 5 bases and J by 1 base.

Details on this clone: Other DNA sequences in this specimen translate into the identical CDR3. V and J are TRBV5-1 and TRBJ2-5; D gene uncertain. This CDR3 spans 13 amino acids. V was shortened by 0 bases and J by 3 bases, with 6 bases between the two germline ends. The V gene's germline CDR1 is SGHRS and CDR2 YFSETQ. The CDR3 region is CASSLGPEETQYF. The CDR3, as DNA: TGCGCCAGCAGCTTGGGTCCAGAAGAGACCCAGTACTTC.

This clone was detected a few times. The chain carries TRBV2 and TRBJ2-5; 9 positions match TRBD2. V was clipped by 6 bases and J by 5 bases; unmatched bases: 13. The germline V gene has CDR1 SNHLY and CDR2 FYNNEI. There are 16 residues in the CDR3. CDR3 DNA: TGTGCCAGCAGCGGGGGGACTAGCCGTCTCGGGGAGACCCAGTACTTC. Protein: CASSGGTSRLGETQYF.

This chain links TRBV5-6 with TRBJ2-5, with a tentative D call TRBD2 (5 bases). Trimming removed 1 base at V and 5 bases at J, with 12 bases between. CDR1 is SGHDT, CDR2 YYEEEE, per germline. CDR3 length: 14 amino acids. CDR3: CASSLRGLVETQYF. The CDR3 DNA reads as TGTGCCAGCAGCTTGCGGGGTTTAGTTGAGACCCAGTACTTC.

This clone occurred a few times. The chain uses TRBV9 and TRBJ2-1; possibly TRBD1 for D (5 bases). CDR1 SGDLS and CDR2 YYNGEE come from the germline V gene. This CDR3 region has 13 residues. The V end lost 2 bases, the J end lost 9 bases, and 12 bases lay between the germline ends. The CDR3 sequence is CASSVGAEAEQFF. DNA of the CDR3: TGTGCCAGCAGCGTTGGGGCTGAGGCTGAGCAGTTCTTC.

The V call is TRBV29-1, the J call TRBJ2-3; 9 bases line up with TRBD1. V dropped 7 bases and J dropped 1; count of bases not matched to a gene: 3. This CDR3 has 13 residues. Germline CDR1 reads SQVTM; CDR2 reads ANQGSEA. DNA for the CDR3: TGCAGCGGGACAGGGGAGGGCACAGATACGCAGTATTTT. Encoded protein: CSGTGEGTDTQYF.

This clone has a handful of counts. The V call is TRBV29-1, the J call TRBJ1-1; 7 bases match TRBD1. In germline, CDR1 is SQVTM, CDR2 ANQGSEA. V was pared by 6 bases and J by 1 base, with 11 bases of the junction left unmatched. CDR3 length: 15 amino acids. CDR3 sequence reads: CSVVTRTGGNTEAFF. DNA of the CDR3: TGCAGCGTCGTAACCAGGACAGGCGGGAACACTGAAGCTTTCTTT.

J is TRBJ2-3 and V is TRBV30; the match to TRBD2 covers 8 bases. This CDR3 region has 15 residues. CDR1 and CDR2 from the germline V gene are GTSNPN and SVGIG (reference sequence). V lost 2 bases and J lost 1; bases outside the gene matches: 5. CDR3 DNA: TGTGCCTGGAGTACCACGGGAGGGGGCACAGATACGCAGTATTTT. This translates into CAWSTTGGGTDTQYF.

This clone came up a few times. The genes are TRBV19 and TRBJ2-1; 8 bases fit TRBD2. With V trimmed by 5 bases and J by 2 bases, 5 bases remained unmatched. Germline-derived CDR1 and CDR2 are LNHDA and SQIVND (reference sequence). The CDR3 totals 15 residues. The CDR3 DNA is TGTGCCAGTAGTGTAACGGGACTAGCCTACAATGAGCAGTTCTTC. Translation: CASSVTGLAYNEQFF.

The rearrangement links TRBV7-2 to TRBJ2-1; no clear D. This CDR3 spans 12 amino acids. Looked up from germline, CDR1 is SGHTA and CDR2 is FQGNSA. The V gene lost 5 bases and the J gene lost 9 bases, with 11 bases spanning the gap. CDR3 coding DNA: TGTGCCAGCAGCGACACTATAAGTGAGCAGTTCTTC. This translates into CASSDTISEQFF.

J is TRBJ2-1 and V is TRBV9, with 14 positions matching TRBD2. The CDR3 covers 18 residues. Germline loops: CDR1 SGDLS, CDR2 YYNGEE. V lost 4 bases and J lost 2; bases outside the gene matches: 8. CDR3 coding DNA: TGTGCCAGCAGCCCCGGAGGGACTAGCGGGAGTGCCTACAATGAGCAGTTCTTC. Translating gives CASSPGGTSGSAYNEQFF.

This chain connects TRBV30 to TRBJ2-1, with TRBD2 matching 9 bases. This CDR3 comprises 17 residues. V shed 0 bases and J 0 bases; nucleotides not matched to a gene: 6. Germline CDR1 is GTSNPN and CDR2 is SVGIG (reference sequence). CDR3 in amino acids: CAWSVRLAVSSYNEQFF. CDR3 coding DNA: TGTGCCTGGAGTGTCAGACTAGCGGTGAGCTCCTACAATGAGCAGTTCTTC.

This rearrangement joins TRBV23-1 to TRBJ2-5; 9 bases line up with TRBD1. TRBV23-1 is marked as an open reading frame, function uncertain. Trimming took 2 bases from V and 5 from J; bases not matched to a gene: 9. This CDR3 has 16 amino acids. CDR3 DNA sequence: TGCGCCAGCAGTCAACGGGACAGGGAGGCTGGGGAGACCCAGTACTTC. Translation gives CASSQRDREAGETQYF.